Presented here are 7 T cell receptor beta chains from one specimen sequenced in a study of control samples from healthy donors and cancer patients. Generated by immunoSEQ multiplex PCR, the TCRdb table keeps only in-frame clones and is missing some. This table holds about 160,000 clones, 90% to 95% found once. Source material: blood. These receptors all come from a man between 18 and 29 years old in good health.

The V and J genes are TRBV6-5 and TRBJ1-2, with TRBD1 matching over 7 bases. V was pared by 6 bases and J by 5 bases, with 6 bases of the junction left unmatched. The CDR3 contains 13 residues. Germline loops: CDR1 MNHEY, CDR2 SVGAGI. The CDR3 coding sequence is TGTGCCAGCAGCTTCGACAGGGATTATGGCTACACCTTC. Residues: CASSFDRDYGYTF.

The chain has TRBV12-3 or TRBV12-4 and TRBJ1-2; a possible D gene is TRBD1 (6 bases). V dropped 3 bases and J dropped 6 bases, with 11 bases sitting between them. The CDR3 covers 13 residues. The CDR3 coding sequence is TGTGCCAGCAGTTTGGCCAGGGGAGATGGCTACACCTTC. Translating it yields CASSLARGDGYTF.

This chain joins TRBV7-8 and TRBJ2-7, with TRBD2 matching 8 bases. The CDR3 loop spans 14 amino acids. CDR1 and CDR2 (germline): SGHVS, FQNEAQ. The trim removed 4 bases at V and 6 bases at J, leaving 8 bases unmatched. The DNA for the CDR3 is TGTGCCAGCAGCTCACTTACGGGAGGGGGCGAGCAGTACTTC. Protein product: CASSSLTGGGEQYF.

CDR3 sequence: CASSPPTGGSYEQYF. The CDR3 DNA is TGTGCCAGCAGTCCCCCCACGGGGGGCTCCTACGAGCAGTACTTC. The gene calls are TRBV2 and TRBJ2-7; 7 bases map to TRBD2. CDR1 is SNHLY and CDR2 is FYNNEI in the germline V gene. This CDR3 contains 15 residues. With 5 bases clipped from V and 0 bases from J, the junction kept 7 bases outside the gene matches. The whole variable domain, filled in from reference TRBV2 and TRBJ2-7, reads EPEVTQTPSHQVTQMGQEVILRCVPISNHLYFYWYRQILGQKVEFLVSFYNNEISEKSEIFDDQFSVERPDGSNFTLKIRSTKLEDSAMYFCASSPPTGGSYEQYFGPGTRLTVT.

The J gene is TRBJ2-5, the V gene TRBV4-1; the D gene could be TRBD1 or TRBD2 (6 bases each). Germline V gene sequence: CDR1 MGHRA, CDR2 YSYEKL. Trimming took 0 bases from V and 5 from J, leaving 13 bases between them. The CDR3 has 15 amino acids. This chain's CDR3 is CASSQDGGGMETQYF. The CDR3 DNA sequence: TGCGCCAGCAGCCAAGATGGAGGGGGGATGGAGACCCAGTACTTC.

This clone was observed once. The chain's CDR3 is CASRRQGKDTGELFF. CDR3 bases: TGTGCCAGCAGGCGACAGGGGAAAGACACCGGGGAGCTGTTTTTT. The chain recombines TRBV2 with TRBJ2-2; 8 nucleotides agree with TRBD1. The germline V gene encodes CDR1 SNHLY and CDR2 FYNNEI. The CDR3 is made up of 15 amino acids. V lost 6 bases to trimming and J lost 3 bases; unmatched junction nucleotides: 6.

This chain uses TRBV5-1 with TRBJ2-7; no clear D gene. The CDR3 has 13 residues. Trimming left V 1 base short and J 2 bases short, with 7 bases between. Germline values: CDR1 SGHRS, CDR2 YFSETQ. The CDR3 protein is CASSLTSAYEQYF. In DNA, the CDR3 is TGCGCCAGCAGCTTGACGTCAGCCTACGAGCAGTACTTC.